The 19 T cell receptor beta chains presented below share a single source sample, sequenced in a study of T cells after yellow fever vaccination. TCRdb reprocessed the 5' RACE reads with MiXCR, giving one entry per CDR3 protein. The sample records approximately 610,000 distinct CDR3 sequences, 17% being singletons. The starting material was PBMCs, obtained around 5 days after the first yellow fever vaccination. The receptors were gathered from a man younger than 30 who received the YFV17D yellow fever vaccine.

This chain links TRBV10-3 with TRBJ1-1, with 12 bases matching TRBD1. The CDR3 runs 13 residues. Trimming took 3 bases from V and 12 from J; bases not matched to a gene: 5. Germline V gene lookup returns CDR1 ENHRY and CDR2 SYGVKD. The CDR3 bases are TGTGCCATCAGTGAAGGGACAGGGGGCTCGTCTTTCTTT. This translates into CAISEGTGGSSFF.

On this clonotype: A much larger clone sits a single nucleotide away, making a read error possible. CDR3 DNA: TGTGCCAGCAACCAGGGGTACGAGCAGTACTTC. It is translated as CASNQGYEQYF. This chain uses TRBV4-2 with TRBJ2-7, with a possible D match to TRBD1 (6 bases). V dropped 7 bases and J dropped 4 bases, with 8 bases sitting between them. CDR1 and CDR2 (germline): LGHNA, YNFKEQ. The CDR3 has 11 amino acids.

The rearrangement joins TRBV20-1 to TRBJ2-2; perhaps TRBD2 as D (5 bases). CDR1 DFQATT and CDR2 SNEGSKA come from the germline V gene (reference sequence). The CDR3 is 14 residues long. The V and J ends lost 8 bases and 7 bases respectively, with 20 bases between them. The CDR3 region is CSTIDPGTVGELFF. CDR3 bases: TGCAGTACTATAGATCCGGGAACGGTCGGGGAGCTGTTTTTT.

This clonotype was seen more than once but under ten times. The gene calls are TRBV10-3 and TRBJ2-5; 9 positions match TRBD1. From germline, CDR1 is ENHRY and CDR2 SYGVKD. This CDR3 is 15 amino acids long. With V trimmed by 8 bases and J by 3 bases, 10 bases remained unmatched. CDR3 protein: CAIGGQGRPEETQYF. The DNA for the CDR3 is TGTGCCATCGGGGGACAGGGACGTCCAGAAGAGACCCAGTACTTC.

In its sample, this clonotype was seen a few times. The chain is built from TRBV18 and TRBJ2-7; D is unresolved. There are 13 residues in the CDR3. Per the germline V gene, CDR1 is KGHSH and CDR2 is LQKENI. V was pared by 3 bases and J by 5 bases, with 11 bases between. The CDR3 region is CASSPPGGNEQYF. Here the CDR3 DNA reads TGTGCCAGCTCACCCCCCGGTGGAAACGAGCAGTACTTC.

V is TRBV7-9 and J is TRBJ2-1; 9 bases match TRBD2. Trimming cost V 5 bases and J 2 bases; bases outside gene matches: 7. The V gene's germline CDR1 is SEHNR and CDR2 FQNEAQ (reference sequence). CDR3 length: 16 residues. CDR3 sequence: CASSGGAGGPYNEQFF. In nucleotides, the CDR3 is TGTGCCAGCAGCGGAGGGGCGGGGGGGCCCTACAATGAGCAGTTCTTC.

This chain links TRBV5-6 with TRBJ1-2, with D uncertain. This CDR3 is 14 amino acids long. Germline V gene lookup returns CDR1 SGHDT and CDR2 YYEEEE. Trimming removed 3 bases from V and 7 bases from J, with 16 bases in between. CDR3 in amino acids: CASSYREGKGGYTF. DNA of the CDR3: TGTGCCAGCAGCTACCGGGAAGGAAAGGGTGGCTACACCTTC.

The V call is TRBV19, the J call TRBJ1-2, with TRBD1 matching over 7 bases. This CDR3 has 13 residues. Germline CDR1 is LNHDA and CDR2 is SQIVND (reference sequence). Losses at the gene ends were 3 bases for V and 6 bases for J; bases not matched to a gene: 4. CDR3 protein: CASSIPTGNGYTF. CDR3 DNA: TGTGCCAGTAGTATCCCGACAGGGAATGGCTACACCTTC.

The chain carries TRBV19 and TRBJ2-3; D may be TRBD2 (6 bases). CDR3 size: 14 residues. V lost 3 bases, J lost 1 base, and 8 bases lay in between. Germline V gene lookup returns CDR1 LNHDA and CDR2 SQIVND (reference sequence). CDR3: CASSMRGRTDTQYF. The DNA of the CDR3 is TGTGCCAGTAGTATGCGGGGACGCACAGATACGCAGTATTTT.

V gene TRBV7-9 combines with J gene TRBJ2-1; 7 bases align to TRBD1. CDR1 and CDR2 from the germline V gene are SEHNR and FQNEAQ (reference sequence). The ends lost 2 bases at V and 7 bases at J; junction bases unmatched: 8. The CDR3 length is 15 residues. The CDR3 bases are TGTGCCAGCAGCTTATTGGTTAGGGGGCTGAATGAGCAGTTCTTC. Translation gives CASSLLVRGLNEQFF.

This clonotype was counted many times. The chain joins TRBV5-6 to TRBJ2-2; maybe TRBD2 (6 bases). CDR3 length: 16 residues. The V end was cut by 4 bases, the J end by 3 bases, with 16 bases between. Per germline, CDR1 SGHDT and CDR2 YYEEEE. The CDR3: CASSPNLGLDTGELFF. The DNA of the CDR3 is TGTGCCAGCAGCCCCAACCTGGGACTGGACACCGGGGAGCTGTTTTTT.

This clonotype has at least ten counts. The rearrangement joins TRBV5-1 to TRBJ2-1; no clear D. CDR1 is SGHRS, CDR2 YFSETQ, per germline. V was trimmed by 5 bases and J by 5 bases, leaving 17 bases between them. The length of the CDR3 is 15 residues. The CDR3: CASSIPLVLNNEQFF. The CDR3 bases are TGCGCCAGCAGTATTCCGCTCGTACTGAACAATGAGCAGTTCTTC.

The chain carries TRBV20-1 and TRBJ1-4; the match to TRBD1 covers 10 bases. V gave up 3 bases and J gave up 7 bases; unmatched junction bases: 11. The V gene's germline CDR1 is DFQATT and CDR2 SNEGSKA (reference sequence). This CDR3 is 16 amino acids long. CDR3 residues: CSARSPTGGEGEKLFF. The CDR3 DNA follows: TGCAGTGCTAGGTCCCCGACAGGGGGCGAAGGTGAAAAACTGTTTTTT.

This clonotype occurred a few times. V gene TRBV7-3 combines with J gene TRBJ2-5, with TRBD1 matching over 9 bases. CDR3 length: 14 amino acids. Losses at the gene ends were 5 bases for V and 5 bases for J; bases not matched to a gene: 6. CDR1 and CDR2 from the germline V gene are SGHTA and FQGTGA. DNA for the CDR3: TGTGCCAGCAGCCCGACAGGGGGATCGGAGACCCAGTACTTC. It encodes CASSPTGGSETQYF.

This clonotype came up once. The rearrangement uses TRBV19 and TRBJ2-2; D remains unclear. Germline CDR1 is LNHDA and CDR2 is SQIVND (reference sequence). The CDR3 totals 15 residues. Trimming removed 2 bases from V and 3 bases from J, with 10 bases in between. CDR3 region: CASSIRGAYTGELFF. The DNA of the CDR3 is TGTGCCAGTAGTATACGCGGAGCCTACACCGGGGAGCTGTTTTTT. Filled out from reference TRBV19 and TRBJ2-2, the complete variable domain reads DGGITQSPKYLFRKEGQNVTLSCEQNLNHDAMYWYRQDPGQGLRLIYYSQIVNDFQKGDIAEGYSVSREKKESFPLTVTSAQKNPTAFYLCASSIRGAYTGELFFGEGSRLTVL.

The V and J genes are TRBV7-3 and TRBJ2-3; 7 nucleotides match TRBD2. CDR1 and CDR2 (germline): SGHTA, FQGTGA. The CDR3 totals 15 residues. V lost 5 bases to trimming and J lost 2 bases; unmatched junction nucleotides: 7. CDR3 sequence: CASSARLAVTDTQYF. The DNA for the CDR3 is TGTGCCAGCAGCGCCCGACTAGCCGTCACAGATACGCAGTATTTT.

This clonotype was detected many times. The chain recombines TRBV7-9 with TRBJ1-1; D may be TRBD1 (5 bases). The CDR3 has 14 residues. With 5 bases removed from V and 2 bases from J, the gap between germline ends came to 12 bases. Per the germline V gene, CDR1 is SEHNR and CDR2 is FQNEAQ (reference sequence). The CDR3 loop is CASSQGQGNTEAFF. The CDR3 DNA reads TGTGCCAGCAGCCAAGGCCAGGGTAACACTGAAGCTTTCTTT.

The chain carries TRBV21-1 and TRBJ1-3. TRBV21-1 is listed as a pseudogene. The CDR3 is made up of 13 amino acids. The CDR3 spells CASSGDCGNTIYF. The CDR3 coding sequence is TGTGCCAGCAGCGGGGACTGTGGAAACACCATATATTTT.

The genes are TRBV12-3 or TRBV12-4 and TRBJ2-1; D may match TRBD1 or TRBD2 (5 bases each). Trimming left V 7 bases short and J 6 bases short, with 19 bases between. The CDR3 sequence is 15 residues long. CDR3 sequence (DNA): TGTGCCAGCACCCTGGGGCGACTACACCGCAATGAGCAGTTCTTC. This gives the protein CASTLGRLHRNEQFF.